This T cell receptor (beta chain) was captured in a study of blood T cell repertoires in COVID-19. Looking at the study overall: The United States, Italy and Spain supplied acute and convalescent COVID-19 samples. Sample material is recorded as cDNA or gDNA derived from T cells, B-cell-depleted T cells, or PBMCs.

In the original analysis: Researchers report that nucleated cell counts were estimated from reference gene primer amplification. Repertoires were generated with immunoSEQ multiplex PCR, while TCRdb's copy carries only in-frame clones and drops some. The V and J calls and clone size were taken over from that table, and D and trimming were inferred from the DNA. The data hold about 78,000 clones, with over 75% observed a single time. V shed 1 base, J shed 7 bases, and the junction held 10 bases outside the gene matches. Germline assignment: CDR1 LGHDT and CDR2 YNNKEL (reference sequence). The CDR3 length is 16 residues.

V is TRBV3-1 (or the pseudogene TRBV3-2) and J is TRBJ2-5; 9 positions agree with TRBD2. This receptor was identified in a woman older than 75 with acute or convalescent COVID-19. Sequenced material: peripheral blood. CDR3 coding DNA: TGTGCCAGCAGCCAAGCCAGACTAGCGGTGGGGGGGACCCAGTACTTC. The encoded protein is CASSQARLAVGGTQYF.